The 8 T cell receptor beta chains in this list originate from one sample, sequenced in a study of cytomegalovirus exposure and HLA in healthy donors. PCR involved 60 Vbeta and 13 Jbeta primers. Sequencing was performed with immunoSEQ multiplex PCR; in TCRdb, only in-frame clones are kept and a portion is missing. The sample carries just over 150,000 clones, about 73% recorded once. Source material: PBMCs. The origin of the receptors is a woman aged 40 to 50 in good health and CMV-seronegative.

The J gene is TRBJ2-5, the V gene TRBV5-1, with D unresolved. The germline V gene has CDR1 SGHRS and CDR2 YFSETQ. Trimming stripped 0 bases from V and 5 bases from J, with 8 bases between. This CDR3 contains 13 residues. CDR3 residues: CASSLATRETQYF. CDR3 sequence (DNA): TGCGCCAGCAGCTTGGCCACTCGGGAGACCCAGTACTTC.

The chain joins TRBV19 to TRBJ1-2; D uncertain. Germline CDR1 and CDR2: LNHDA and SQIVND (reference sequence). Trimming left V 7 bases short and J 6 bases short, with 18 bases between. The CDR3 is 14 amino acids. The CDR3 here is CASTLTPEGDGYTF. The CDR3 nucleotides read TGTGCCAGTACGTTGACACCTGAGGGCGATGGCTACACCTTC.

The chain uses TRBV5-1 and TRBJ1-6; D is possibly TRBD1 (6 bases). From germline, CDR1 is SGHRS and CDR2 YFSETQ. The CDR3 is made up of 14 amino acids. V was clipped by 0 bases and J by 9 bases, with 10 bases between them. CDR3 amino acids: CASSLGRGLSPLHF. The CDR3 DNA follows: TGCGCCAGCAGCTTGGGCAGGGGTCTTTCACCCCTCCACTTT.

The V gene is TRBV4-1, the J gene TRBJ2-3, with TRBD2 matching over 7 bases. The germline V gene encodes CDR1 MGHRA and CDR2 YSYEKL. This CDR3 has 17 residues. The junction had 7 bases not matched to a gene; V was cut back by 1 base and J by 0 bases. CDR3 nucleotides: TGCGCCAGCAGCCAAGGGCCTTCGGGAGGTAGCACAGATACGCAGTATTTT. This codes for CASSQGPSGGSTDTQYF.

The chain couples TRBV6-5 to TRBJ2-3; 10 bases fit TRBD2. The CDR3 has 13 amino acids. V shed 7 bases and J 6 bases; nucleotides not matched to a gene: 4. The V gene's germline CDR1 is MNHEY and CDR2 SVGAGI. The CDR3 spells CASISGGSDTQYF. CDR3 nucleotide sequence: TGTGCCAGCATTAGCGGGGGGTCGGATACGCAGTATTTT.

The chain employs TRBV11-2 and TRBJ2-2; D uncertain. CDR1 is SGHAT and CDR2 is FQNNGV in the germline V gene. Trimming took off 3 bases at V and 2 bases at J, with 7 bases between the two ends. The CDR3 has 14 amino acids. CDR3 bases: TGTGCCAGCAGCTTGTTATCCAACACCGGGGAGCTGTTTTTT. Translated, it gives CASSLLSNTGELFF.

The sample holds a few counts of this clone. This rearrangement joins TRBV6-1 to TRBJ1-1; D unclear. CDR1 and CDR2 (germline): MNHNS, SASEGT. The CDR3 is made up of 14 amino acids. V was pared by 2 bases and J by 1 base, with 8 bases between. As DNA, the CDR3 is TGTGCCAGCAGTGAACTGGTAGAGAACACTGAAGCTTTCTTT. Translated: CASSELVENTEAFF.

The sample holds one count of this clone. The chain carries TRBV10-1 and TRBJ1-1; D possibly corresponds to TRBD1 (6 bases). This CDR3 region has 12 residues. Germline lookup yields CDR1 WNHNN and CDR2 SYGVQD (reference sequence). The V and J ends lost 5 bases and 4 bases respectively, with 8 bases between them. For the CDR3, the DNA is TGCGCCAGCAGTACAGGGATCACTGAAGCTTTCTTT. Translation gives CASSTGITEAFF.